This T cell receptor beta chain originates from a study of blood T cell repertoires in COVID-19. Study context: Samples came from the United States, Italy and Spain, spanning acute and convalescent COVID-19. T cells, B-cell-depleted T cells, or PBMCs provided the cDNA or gDNA that served as material.

Generated by immunoSEQ multiplex PCR, the TCRdb table keeps only in-frame clones and is missing some. Of roughly 67,000 clones in the sample, around 83% are singletons; the top ten hold 6% to 7%. The CDR3 is 13 residues long. J gave up 8 bases and V 6 bases, and 8 bases lay outside the gene matches. The specimen was peripheral blood. This TCR was sampled from a woman aged 60 to 75 with acute or convalescent COVID-19. V and J are TRBV12-3 or TRBV12-4 and TRBJ1-2; TRBD1 agrees at 8 bases. The CDR3 protein is CASSPGTGGGYTF. The CDR3 DNA is TGTGCCAGCAGCCCAGGGACAGGCGGCGGCTACACCTTC.